This TCR beta chain was retrieved from a study of tumor-infiltrating lymphocytes in primary liver carcinoma. The overall study: Samples produced roughly 3.65 to 8 million productive TCRbeta reads, comparable across tissue types.

With regard to this clonotype: Mismatch with germline at one junction end may stem from a read error.

For blood RNA, unsorted whole blood served as the source, and germline DNA was extracted too. CDR3 length equals 12 residues. Reverse transcription of 450 to 500 ng total RNA with a constant-region primer produced TCR beta cDNA. Libraries of TCR beta came from three nested multiplex PCR rounds with slightly modified ARM-PCR. Use of TRBV1-TRBV30 forward primers with a C-beta reverse primer characterized the first two PCR rounds, which lasted around 10 cycles each. TCRdb fed the multiplex PCR reads into MiXCR, producing one record per CDR3 protein. The table shows about 310,000 distinct CDR3 sequences, with about three fifths occurring only once.

The genes are TRBV12-3 or TRBV12-4 and TRBJ2-2, with D uncertain. This TCR was recovered from a woman in her 30s with primary liver carcinoma and hepatitis B virus infection. Sequenced material: peripheral blood. The CDR3 loop reads CANSHRPGELFF. CDR3 sequence (DNA): TGTGCCAACAGTCATCGTCCCGGGGAGCTGTTTTTT.